The 25 T cell receptor beta chains below were found in one sample sequenced in a study of T cells in Graves' hyperthyroidism and ophthalmopathy. TCR beta CDR3 region amplification was performed from RNA transcripts. The primer set for the first-round RT-PCR of the TCR CDR3 was HTBI. MiXCR, applied by TCRdb to the multiplex PCR reads, yields one record per CDR3 protein. The sample lists about 290,000 distinct CDR3 sequences; over 15% were seen once. The sequenced sample was blood. The receptors originated from a man aged 25-45 years with Graves' hyperthyroidism.

This clonotype was seen at least ten times. The chain couples TRBV20-1 to TRBJ1-1, with unresolved D. In germline, CDR1 is DFQATT, CDR2 SNEGSKA (reference sequence). V was clipped by 0 bases and J by 6 bases, with 11 bases between them. The CDR3 covers 13 residues. The CDR3 loop is CSARDRRNPEAFF. The CDR3 region has the DNA TGCAGTGCTAGAGATCGGCGTAACCCTGAAGCTTTCTTT.

This clonotype was seen many times. The chain couples TRBV24-1 to TRBJ2-3; 8 bases match TRBD2. This CDR3 comprises 18 residues. V lost 4 bases, J lost 0 bases, and 11 bases stayed unmatched. From germline, CDR1 is KGHDR and CDR2 SFDVKD. The CDR3 loop reads CATSELGRPSGSTDTQYF. CDR3 coding DNA: TGTGCCACCAGTGAGCTTGGACGTCCTAGCGGGAGCACAGATACGCAGTATTTT.

The sample holds many counts of this clonotype. The J gene is TRBJ2-1, the V gene TRBV4-2, with D possibly matching TRBD1 (5 bases). Germline lookup yields CDR1 LGHNA and CDR2 YNFKEQ. The length of the CDR3 is 12 residues. Trimming shortened V by 4 bases and J by 9 bases, and 10 bases separated the two germline ends. The chain's CDR3 is CASSPFQGEQFF. CDR3 DNA: TGTGCCAGCAGCCCCTTCCAGGGTGAGCAGTTCTTC.

Concerning this clonotype: A much larger clone lies one base from this, so it may be a read error. The rearrangement uses TRBV12-3 or TRBV12-4 and TRBJ2-7; D may be TRBD1 (5 bases). V was shortened by 3 bases and J by 2 bases, with 14 bases between the two germline ends. The CDR3 has 15 amino acids. The CDR3, as DNA: TGTGCCAGCAGTTTTTTTGGGGCACCACCCTACGAGCAGTACTTC. It specifies CASSFFGAPPYEQYF.

This clonotype was counted at least ten times. The J gene is TRBJ2-7, the V gene TRBV20-1; D is possibly TRBD2 (6 bases). The V gene's germline CDR1 is DFQATT and CDR2 SNEGSKA (reference sequence). The germline V and J ends were trimmed by 6 bases and 2 bases, with 11 bases remaining between them. There are 12 residues in the CDR3. CDR3 DNA: TGCAGTGCCCTACTAGCCACCTACGAGCAGTACTTC. This gives the protein CSALLATYEQYF.

This clonotype was picked up many times. The chain couples TRBV27 to TRBJ2-7, with 13 nucleotides matching TRBD2. The V gene end was trimmed by 5 bases and the J gene end by 4 bases; junction bases not matched to a gene: 5. Germline V lookup: CDR1 MNHEY, CDR2 SMNVEV (reference sequence). The CDR3 sequence is 15 residues long. The CDR3 DNA is TGTGCCAGCAGTCTCATGACTAGCGGGAGGTACGAGCAGTACTTC. It translates to CASSLMTSGRYEQYF.

This clonotype was detected ten times or more. The chain links TRBV5-1 to TRBJ2-3, with 10 bases lining up with TRBD1. The CDR3 is made up of 16 amino acids. After removal of 0 bases from V and 3 bases from J, the junction contained 4 bases not matched to a gene. CDR1 and CDR2 from the germline V gene are SGHRS and YFSETQ. The CDR3 nucleotides are TGCGCCAGCAGCTTGGGGGGGACAGGGGATACAGATACGCAGTATTTT. Amino acid sequence: CASSLGGTGDTDTQYF. Filled out from reference TRBV5-1 and TRBJ2-3, the complete variable domain reads KAGVTQTPRYLIKTRGQQVTLSCSPISGHRSVSWYQQTPGQGLQFLFEYFSETQRNKGNFPGRFSGRQFSNSRSEMNVSTLELGDSALYLCASSLGGTGDTDTQYFGPGTRLTVL.

This clonotype was counted between two and nine times. This chain joins TRBV29-1 and TRBJ1-1; D is uncertain. The ends were cut back, 4 bases at V and 4 bases at J, with 7 bases in the middle. Germline values: CDR1 SQVTM, CDR2 ANQGSEA. This CDR3 spans 11 amino acids. The CDR3 spells CSVVEITEAFF. DNA for the CDR3: TGCAGCGTTGTAGAAATCACTGAAGCTTTCTTT.

This clonotype was found a few times. V and J are TRBV24-1 and TRBJ1-1; D perhaps matches TRBD1 (5 bases). The length of the CDR3 is 15 residues. Germline V lookup: CDR1 KGHDR, CDR2 SFDVKD. V lost 4 bases, J lost 6 bases, and 17 bases lay in between. CDR3 coding DNA: TGTGCCACCAGTGAAAGTTTAAATCCGACAGCTGAAGCTTTCTTT. It specifies CATSESLNPTAEAFF.

This clonotype was seen ten or more times. The gene calls are TRBV7-9 and TRBJ2-1, with D perhaps matching TRBD1 or TRBD2 (5 bases each). Trimming took off 0 bases at V and 14 bases at J, with 11 bases between the two ends. This CDR3 spans 12 amino acids. The germline V gene encodes CDR1 SEHNR and CDR2 FQNEAQ (reference sequence). DNA for the CDR3: TGTGCCAGCAGCTTAGCCAACGAGGGGAAGTTCTTC. As protein: CASSLANEGKFF. Complete variable domain (other parts from reference TRBV7-9 and TRBJ2-1): DTGVSQNPRHKITKRGQNVTFRCDPISEHNRLYWYRQTLGQGPEFLTYFQNEAQLEKSRLLSDRFSAERPKGSFSTLEIQRTEQGDSAMYLCASSLANEGKFFGPGTRLTVL.

In its sample, this clonotype was seen a few times. The chain is built from TRBV24-1 and TRBJ1-2, with 8 bases matching TRBD1. J gave up 4 bases and V 4 bases, and 4 bases lay outside the gene matches. Germline CDR1 and CDR2: KGHDR and SFDVKD. The CDR3 contains 14 residues. The CDR3, as DNA: TGTGCCACCAGTGAGGGGGGACAGGTCTATGGCTACACCTTC. Translation gives CATSEGGQVYGYTF.

The genes are TRBV10-2 and TRBJ2-5; D gene uncertain. This CDR3 contains 14 residues. With 5 bases removed from V and 2 bases from J, the gap between germline ends came to 12 bases. Germline loops: CDR1 WSHSY, CDR2 SAAADI. DNA of the CDR3: TGCGCCAGCAGTAGGGTAGGGCGGCAAGAGACCCAGTACTTC. Its translation: CASSRVGRQETQYF.

The rearrangement links TRBV10-1 to TRBJ2-2; D is possibly TRBD1 (5 bases). CDR3 length equals 14 residues. The V gene lost 5 bases and the J gene lost 4 bases, with 11 bases spanning the gap. Per the germline V gene, CDR1 is WNHNN and CDR2 is SYGVQD (reference sequence). In nucleotides, the CDR3 is TGCGCCAGCAGTCAAGGGGCCAGCACCGGGGAGCTGTTTTTT. Translating gives CASSQGASTGELFF.

The CDR3 region has the DNA TGTGCCAGCAGCTTGGGAGGGACACCAGAAGCTTTCTTT. Its translation: CASSLGGTPEAFF. This chain links TRBV5-6 with TRBJ1-1, with TRBD1 as a possible D gene (6 bases). Germline CDR1 reads SGHDT; CDR2 reads YYEEEE. The CDR3 is 13 amino acids. V lost 0 bases to trimming and J lost 8 bases, with 11 bases between them.

The genes are TRBV5-6 and TRBJ1-2; D is ambiguous. The CDR3 is 14 amino acids. Germline V gene sequence: CDR1 SGHDT, CDR2 YYEEEE. The V end was cut by 0 bases, the J end by 5 bases, with 11 bases between. As DNA, the CDR3 is TGTGCCAGCAGCTTGGCCCTTCTCGATTATGGCTACACCTTC. Its translation is CASSLALLDYGYTF.

A word on this clonotype: Given a much more abundant clone one base away, this may be a read error. The gene calls are TRBV5-5 and TRBJ1-1; TRBD1 agrees at 9 bases. The germline gives CDR1 SGHKS, CDR2 YYEKEE (reference sequence). The CDR3 contains 14 residues. CDR3 nucleotide sequence: TGTGCCAGCAGCTTGTGGGACAGGGATACTGAAGATTTCTTT. It specifies CASSLWDRDTEDFF.

This chain connects TRBV10-2 to TRBJ2-3; D not certain. The V end was cut by 2 bases, the J end by 3 bases, with 9 bases between. The length of the CDR3 is 14 residues. The V gene's germline CDR1 is WSHSY and CDR2 SAAADI. The CDR3 nucleotides read TGCGCCAGCAGTGAGGATATGGAAACAGATACGCAGTATTTT. Protein sequence: CASSEDMETDTQYF.

This clonotype has a handful of counts. The rearrangement uses TRBV19 and TRBJ1-2, with 8 bases aligning to TRBD1. Germline V gene lookup returns CDR1 LNHDA and CDR2 SQIVND (reference sequence). The junction had 13 bases not matched to a gene; V was cut back by 5 bases and J by 8 bases. The CDR3 consists of 15 residues. CDR3 protein: CASSVSDRGREGYTF. CDR3 sequence (DNA): TGTGCCAGTAGTGTATCAGACAGGGGACGAGAAGGCTACACCTTC.

The chain employs TRBV12-3 or TRBV12-4 and TRBJ2-1; a possible D gene is TRBD2 (6 bases). The CDR3 has 11 residues. V shed 8 bases and J shed 6 bases, with 8 bases lying between them. CDR3 nucleotides: TGTGCCAGCCGAGCGGGCAATGAGCAGTTCTTC. The encoded protein is CASRAGNEQFF.

This clonotype occurred many times. This chain uses TRBV20-1 with TRBJ2-1; 7 nucleotides align to TRBD2. Trimming took 1 base from V and 7 from J; bases not matched to a gene: 10. The length of the CDR3 is 15 residues. Per the germline V gene, CDR1 is DFQATT and CDR2 is SNEGSKA (reference sequence). The CDR3 region has the DNA TGCAGTGCTAGAGCCCACGGCGGGAGTTTGAATGAGCAGTTCTTC. Its protein product is CSARAHGGSLNEQFF.

The J gene is TRBJ2-7, the V gene TRBV7-2, with 10 bases that match TRBD2. This CDR3 contains 15 residues. V lost 5 bases to trimming and J lost 2 bases; unmatched junction nucleotides: 6. Looked up from germline, CDR1 is SGHTA and CDR2 is FQGNSA. The CDR3 DNA reads TGTGCCAGCAGCCTGGGGACTAGCGTCCCCTACGAGCAGTACTTC. It specifies CASSLGTSVPYEQYF.

Ten or more counts support this clonotype. J is TRBJ2-1 and V is TRBV5-1; the match to TRBD2 covers 14 bases. CDR1 and CDR2 from the germline V gene are SGHRS and YFSETQ. Trimming removed 2 bases from V and 9 bases from J; junction bases left unmatched: 7. The length of the CDR3 is 16 residues. CDR3 in DNA: TGCGCCAGCAGCTTCCGACTAGCGGGAGGGGTGGTTGAGCAGTTCTTC. Its protein product is CASSFRLAGGVVEQFF.

This clonotype has ten or more counts. The chain couples TRBV27 to TRBJ2-3; D not certain. The CDR3 has 16 amino acids. Between the trimmed V and J ends, which lost 2 bases and 0 bases, there was a span of 12 bases. Germline assignment: CDR1 MNHEY and CDR2 SMNVEV (reference sequence). Here the CDR3 DNA reads TGTGCCAGCAGTTTAGGGTTTGGCAGGAGCACAGATACGCAGTATTTT. Encoded protein: CASSLGFGRSTDTQYF.

This clonotype has a handful of counts. The gene calls are TRBV12-5 and TRBJ1-1; tentative D call: TRBD1 (5 bases). Between the trimmed V and J ends, which lost 0 bases and 3 bases, there was a span of 14 bases. This CDR3 region has 16 residues. The germline V gene encodes CDR1 LGHNT and CDR2 FRNRAP. The CDR3 loop is CASGLVLRQGHTEAFF. The CDR3 DNA sequence: TGTGCTAGTGGTTTGGTACTACGGCAGGGCCACACTGAAGCTTTCTTT.

This clonotype has a count of ten or more. This chain uses TRBV3-1 with TRBJ2-5, with 8 bases that match TRBD2. The V gene's germline CDR1 is LGHDT and CDR2 YNNKEL (reference sequence). V shed 6 bases and J 4 bases; nucleotides not matched to a gene: 10. The CDR3 is 15 amino acids. Here the CDR3 DNA reads TGTGCCAGCAGTGACGAGCGGGAGCGGGGAGAGACCCAGTACTTC. Its protein is CASSDERERGETQYF.